This entry lists 23 T cell receptor beta chains sequenced from one sample in a study of cytomegalovirus exposure and HLA in healthy donors. PCR involved 60 Vbeta and 13 Jbeta primers. Generated by immunoSEQ multiplex PCR, the TCRdb table keeps only in-frame clones and is missing some. The sample has over 100,000 clones; under 85% are singletons. The sample taken for sequencing was PBMCs. These receptors all stem from a man in his forties or fifties in good health and CMV-seronegative.

The J gene is TRBJ1-3, the V gene TRBV7-9, with D tentatively TRBD1 (5 bases). The CDR3 runs 15 residues. Trimming removed 5 bases from V and 0 bases from J, with 11 bases in between. Germline CDR1 SEHNR, CDR2 FQNEAQ (reference sequence). DNA of the CDR3: TGTGCCAGCAGCCCCCCGGGGGGCTCTGGAAACACCATATATTTT. Translating gives CASSPPGGSGNTIYF.

V usage is TRBV29-1 and J usage is TRBJ2-3, with D perhaps matching TRBD1 (6 bases). Germline values: CDR1 SQVTM, CDR2 ANQGSEA. Trimming took off 5 bases at V and 5 bases at J, with 11 bases between the two ends. CDR3 length equals 12 residues. The CDR3 nucleotides are TGCAGCGTTATGGGGGCTGGAGATACGCAGTATTTT. Protein sequence: CSVMGAGDTQYF.

The gene calls are TRBV5-6 and TRBJ2-1, with TRBD1 as a possible D gene (6 bases). Germline V gene lookup returns CDR1 SGHDT and CDR2 YYEEEE. With 4 bases removed from V and 7 bases from J, the gap between germline ends came to 15 bases. The CDR3 runs to 14 residues. CDR3 DNA: TGTGCCAGCAGCCCCGGGACGAGGGGGAATGAGCAGTTCTTC. As protein: CASSPGTRGNEQFF.

The rearrangement links TRBV10-3 to TRBJ2-3; D is unresolved. The CDR3 runs 14 residues. V was cut by 0 bases and J by 5 bases, with 9 bases left in between. The germline CDR1 and CDR2 sequences are ENHRY and SYGVKD. DNA for the CDR3: TGTGCCATCAGTGAGTCAACAGTAGAAGATACGCAGTATTTT. As protein: CAISESTVEDTQYF.

This chain joins TRBV5-1 and TRBJ1-2, with 9 bases that match TRBD1. Germline V gene data show CDR1 as SGHRS and CDR2 as YFSETQ. This CDR3 has 14 amino acids. Germline trimming cut 7 bases from V and 7 bases from J; bases unmatched to any gene: 11. This chain's CDR3 is CASLDPQGALGYTF. The CDR3 DNA reads TGCGCCAGCCTCGACCCACAGGGGGCGCTTGGCTACACCTTC.

The J gene is TRBJ1-5, the V gene TRBV7-2; TRBD1 aligns across 8 bases. The CDR3 totals 15 residues. Germline CDR1 and CDR2: SGHTA and FQGNSA. V lost 5 bases to trimming and J lost 4 bases; unmatched junction nucleotides: 7. CDR3 coding DNA: TGTGCCAGCAGCGCTTGGACAGGGAGGAATCAGCCCCAGCATTTT. Translation gives CASSAWTGRNQPQHF.

A note on this clone: Lacking the conserved final phenylalanine or tryptophan, this CDR3 likely reflects a read error. The chain links TRBV29-1 to TRBJ1-5, with TRBD1 identical over 9 bases. The ends lost 3 bases at V and 5 bases at J; junction bases unmatched: 2. CDR1 and CDR2 (germline): SQVTM, ANQGSEA. The CDR3 length is 13 residues. This CDR3 is CSVEGQGDQPQHL. The CDR3 DNA is TGCAGCGTTGAGGGACAGGGAGATCAGCCCCAGCATCTT.

V usage is TRBV27 and J usage is TRBJ1-1; no definite D call. The V end lost 5 bases, the J end lost 4 bases, and 11 bases lay between the germline ends. Germline CDR1 MNHEY, CDR2 SMNVEV (reference sequence). CDR3 length equals 13 residues. CDR3 region: CASSRGYSTEAFF. The DNA of the CDR3 is TGTGCCAGCAGTAGAGGGTACAGCACTGAAGCTTTCTTT.

Remarks on this clone: One end of the junction is discordant with germline, which a read error may explain. This CDR3 reads CAVSEGSMGEAQYF. CDR3 nucleotide sequence: TGTGCCGTAAGCGAGGGATCGATGGGAGAGGCCCAGTACTTC. The chain uses TRBV6-5 and TRBJ2-5, with D possibly being TRBD2 (5 bases). The germline V gene has CDR1 MNHEY and CDR2 SVGAGI. There are 14 residues in the CDR3.

The chain has TRBV27 and TRBJ2-7; 8 nucleotides align to TRBD1. The J segment lost 2 bases and the V segment lost 5 bases, leaving 11 bases of the junction unmatched. The CDR3 is 16 amino acids. From germline, CDR1 is MNHEY and CDR2 SMNVEV (reference sequence). The CDR3 protein is CASSQRQGPLPYEQYF. As DNA, the CDR3 is TGTGCCAGCAGTCAACGACAGGGGCCGCTCCCCTACGAGCAGTACTTC.

This chain links TRBV7-2 with TRBJ2-1; 9 bases map to TRBD1. CDR1 is SGHTA and CDR2 is FQGNSA in the germline V gene. V lost 6 bases to trimming and J lost 10 bases; unmatched junction nucleotides: 4. The CDR3 extends over 12 amino acids. The CDR3 protein is CASRRTGDEQFF. DNA for the CDR3: TGTGCCAGCAGACGGACAGGGGACGAGCAGTTCTTC.

The J gene is TRBJ1-2, the V gene TRBV6-5, with 7 bases lining up with TRBD1. Per the germline V gene, CDR1 is MNHEY and CDR2 is SVGAGI. V lost 7 bases to trimming and J lost 2 bases; unmatched junction nucleotides: 4. The CDR3 length is 13 residues. The CDR3 DNA follows: TGTGCCAGCACCTCGACAGGGAACTATGGCTACACCTTC. It encodes CASTSTGNYGYTF.

The chain couples TRBV5-4 to TRBJ2-2; D may be TRBD1 (6 bases). The CDR3 runs 16 residues. CDR1 is SGHNT and CDR2 is YYREEE in the germline V gene (reference sequence). With 4 bases removed from V and 3 bases from J, the gap between germline ends came to 16 bases. CDR3 in amino acids: CASSPTQGKDTGELFF. DNA of the CDR3: TGTGCCAGCAGCCCCACCCAGGGGAAAGACACCGGGGAGCTGTTTTTT.

This rearrangement joins TRBV15 to TRBJ1-2; 7 bases are shared with TRBD1. The CDR3 runs 13 residues. CDR1 and CDR2 (germline): LNHNV, YYDKDF (reference sequence). With 1 base clipped from V and 4 bases from J, the junction kept 0 bases outside the gene matches. CDR3 in amino acids: CATSRGDSYGYTF. The DNA for the CDR3 is TGTGCCACCAGCAGAGGGGACAGCTATGGCTACACCTTC. The full variable domain, in which reference TRBV15 and TRBJ1-2 provide the parts outside the CDR3, is DAMVIQNPRYQVTQFGKPVTLSCSQTLNHNVMYWYQQKSSQAPKLLFHYYDKDFNNEADTPDNFQSRRPNTSFCFLDIRSPGLGDTAMYLCATSRGDSYGYTFGSGTRLTVV.

J is TRBJ2-3 and V is TRBV9, with 9 bases matching TRBD2. The germline gives CDR1 SGDLS, CDR2 YYNGEE. The trim removed 0 bases at V and 3 bases at J, leaving 5 bases unmatched. The CDR3 consists of 16 residues. Written as DNA, the CDR3 is TGTGCCAGCAGCGTAGCAGCGGGGGGATATACAGATACGCAGTATTTT. Translating gives CASSVAAGGYTDTQYF.

Concerning this clone itself: The junction departs from the called germline gene at one end, perhaps through a read error. The CDR3, as DNA: TGTGCCAGCAGTCCTCAGGGAACAATCTCCTATAATTCACTCCTCCACTTT. Protein product: CASSPQGTISYNSLLHF. This chain uses TRBV28 with TRBJ1-6, with D possibly matching TRBD1 (5 bases). The germline V gene encodes CDR1 MDHEN and CDR2 SYDVKM. CDR3 size: 17 residues.

The chain recombines TRBV6-5 with TRBJ2-5; D may be TRBD2 (5 bases). Germline V lookup: CDR1 MNHEY, CDR2 SVGAGI. V was trimmed by 8 bases and J by 1 base, leaving 14 bases between them. This CDR3 has 14 residues. CDR3 in DNA: TGTGCCAGCCAACCGGGGTGGGGCCAAGAGACCCAGTACTTC. Translation gives CASQPGWGQETQYF.

This clone occurred once. V usage is TRBV5-4 and J usage is TRBJ2-1; 7 bases map to TRBD1. The CDR3 spans 14 residues. CDR1 is SGHNT, CDR2 YYREEE, per germline (reference sequence). V shed 3 bases, J shed 12 bases, and the junction held 12 bases outside the gene matches. The CDR3 DNA reads as TGTGCCAGCAGCTCCCCAGGGGGTACCTTCCCGCAGTTCTTC. Its protein product is CASSSPGGTFPQFF.

This clone appeared a single time. The chain is built from TRBV11-2 and TRBJ2-7, with D possibly being TRBD2 (6 bases). Trimming removed 7 bases at V and 4 bases at J, with 17 bases between. Germline V gene lookup returns CDR1 SGHAT and CDR2 FQNNGV. The CDR3 contains 14 residues. In DNA form, the CDR3 reads TGTGCCAGCACCCACTTTGGGAGGTTTTACGAGCAGTACTTC. This sequence encodes CASTHFGRFYEQYF.

The chain joins TRBV18 to TRBJ1-4; D might be TRBD1 (5 bases). Germline V gene data show CDR1 as KGHSH and CDR2 as LQKENI. V lost 4 bases and J lost 8, with 14 bases in between. The CDR3 has 14 amino acids. The CDR3 spells CASSLFDSKEKLFF. Written as DNA, the CDR3 is TGTGCCAGCTCACTATTCGACAGCAAGGAAAAACTGTTTTTT.

J is TRBJ2-2 and V is TRBV5-6; the D gene is possibly TRBD1 (7 bases). CDR1 is SGHDT, CDR2 YYEEEE, per germline. The CDR3 covers 15 residues. V was clipped by 4 bases and J by 6 bases, with 16 bases between them. This CDR3 is CASSPRDRRSGELFF. CDR3 coding DNA: TGTGCCAGCAGCCCGCGGGACAGACGGTCCGGGGAGCTGTTTTTT.

The chain carries TRBV25-1 and TRBJ2-2; D gene unclear. Trimming pared 0 bases from V and 7 bases from J, leaving 9 bases between. CDR1 is MGHDK and CDR2 is SYGVNS in the germline V gene. This CDR3 is built from 14 residues. This chain's CDR3 is CASSEYIQNGELFF. The CDR3 nucleotides are TGTGCCAGCAGTGAATATATCCAGAACGGGGAGCTGTTTTTT.

The V gene is TRBV7-9, the J gene TRBJ2-3; a possible D gene is TRBD2 (6 bases). CDR3 length: 16 residues. Germline CDR1 reads SEHNR; CDR2 reads FQNEAQ (reference sequence). Trimming removed 5 bases at V and 4 bases at J, with 19 bases between. CDR3 sequence reads: CASSGRAPGVADTQYF. CDR3 DNA: TGTGCCAGCAGCGGCCGGGCCCCGGGAGTCGCAGATACGCAGTATTTT.